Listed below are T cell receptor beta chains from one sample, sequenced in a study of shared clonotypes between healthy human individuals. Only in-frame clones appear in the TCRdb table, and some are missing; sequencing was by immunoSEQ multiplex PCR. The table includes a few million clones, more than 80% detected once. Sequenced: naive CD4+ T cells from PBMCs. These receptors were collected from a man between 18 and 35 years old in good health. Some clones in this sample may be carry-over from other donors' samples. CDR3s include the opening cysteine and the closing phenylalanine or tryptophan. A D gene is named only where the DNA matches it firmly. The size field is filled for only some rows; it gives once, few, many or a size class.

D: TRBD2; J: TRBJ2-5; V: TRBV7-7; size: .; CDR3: CASSSGGETQYF; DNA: TGTGCCAGCAGCTCCGGGGGGGAGACCCAGTACTTC
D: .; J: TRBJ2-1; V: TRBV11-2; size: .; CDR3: CASSLVYSFGYNEQFF; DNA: TGTGCCAGCAGCTTAGTCTACTCTTTCGGCTACAATGAGCAGTTCTTC
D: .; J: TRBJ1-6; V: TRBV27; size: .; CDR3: CALRIRSPLHF; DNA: TGTGCCCTTAGGATTCGTTCACCCCTCCACTTT
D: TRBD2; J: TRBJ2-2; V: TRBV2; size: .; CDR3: CASSEAGLAGRGDTGELFF; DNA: TGTGCCAGCAGTGAAGCAGGACTAGCGGGGCGTGGCGACACCGGGGAGCTGTTTTTT
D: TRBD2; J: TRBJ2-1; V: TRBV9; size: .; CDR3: CASSVGLAGDSREQFF; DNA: TGTGCCAGCAGCGTAGGTCTAGCGGGAGATTCCCGGGAGCAGTTCTTC
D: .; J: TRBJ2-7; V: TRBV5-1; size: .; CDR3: CASSLGQRYEQYF; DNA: TGCGCCAGCAGCTTAGGACAGCGCTACGAGCAGTACTTC
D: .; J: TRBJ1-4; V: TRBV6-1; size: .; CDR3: CASSLYRRNEKLFF; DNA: TGTGCCAGCAGTTTGTACAGACGAAATGAAAAACTGTTTTTT
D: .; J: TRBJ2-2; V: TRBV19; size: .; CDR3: CASSLDITTGELFF; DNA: TGTGCCAGTAGTCTGGACATTACGACCGGGGAGCTGTTTTTT
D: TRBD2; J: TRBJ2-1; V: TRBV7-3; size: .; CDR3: CASSLGLAGVEQFF; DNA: TGTGCCAGCAGCCTCGGACTAGCGGGAGTGGAGCAGTTCTTC
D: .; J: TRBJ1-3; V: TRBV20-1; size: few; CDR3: CSARAGNTIYF; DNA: TGCAGTGCTAGAGCTGGAAACACCATATATTTT
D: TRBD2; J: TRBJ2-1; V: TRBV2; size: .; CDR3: CASIRTSGKEFGEQFF; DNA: TGTGCCAGCATTCGGACTAGCGGGAAAGAGTTCGGTGAGCAGTTCTTC
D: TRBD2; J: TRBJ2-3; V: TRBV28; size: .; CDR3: CASSLGGLAGTDTQYF; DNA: TGTGCCAGCAGTTTAGGCGGACTAGCGGGCACAGATACGCAGTATTTT
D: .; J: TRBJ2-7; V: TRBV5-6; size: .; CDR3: CASSQLGTLSYEQYF; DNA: TGTGCCAGCAGCCAGCTCGGAACGCTCTCCTACGAGCAGTACTTC
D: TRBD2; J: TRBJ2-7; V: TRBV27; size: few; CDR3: CASSAIYPQLAGGTGEQYF; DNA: TGTGCCAGCAGTGCAATATACCCCCAACTAGCGGGAGGGACAGGGGAGCAGTACTTC
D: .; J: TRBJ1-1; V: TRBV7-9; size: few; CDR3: CASSLIVNTEAFF; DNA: TGTGCCAGCAGCTTGATAGTGAACACTGAAGCTTTCTTT
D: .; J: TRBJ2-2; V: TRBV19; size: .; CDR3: CASSIRASVDTGELFF; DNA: TGTGCCAGTAGTATCCGGGCTAGCGTGGACACCGGGGAGCTGTTTTTT
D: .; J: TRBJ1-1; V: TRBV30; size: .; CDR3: CAWRDTSLQSLMNTEAFF; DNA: TGTGCCTGGAGAGATACCTCGTTACAGTCCCTCATGAACACTGAAGCTTTCTTT
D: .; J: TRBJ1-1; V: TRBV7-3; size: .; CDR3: CASSLGGVGNTEAFF; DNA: TGTGCCAGCAGCTTGGGAGGGGTTGGGAACACTGAAGCTTTCTTT
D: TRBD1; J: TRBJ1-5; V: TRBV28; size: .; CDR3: CASRGAGTARRANQPQHF; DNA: TGTGCCAGCAGGGGGGCGGGGACAGCTAGACGGGCGAATCAGCCCCAGCATTTT
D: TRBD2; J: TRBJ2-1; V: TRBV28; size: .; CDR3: CASSLVAGGFGSYNEQFF; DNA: TGTGCCAGCAGTTTGGTAGCGGGAGGGTTCGGCTCCTACAATGAGCAGTTCTTC
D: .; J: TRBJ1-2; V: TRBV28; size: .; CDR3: CASSLSFDYGYTF; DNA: TGTGCCAGCAGTTTATCCTTTGACTATGGCTACACCTTC
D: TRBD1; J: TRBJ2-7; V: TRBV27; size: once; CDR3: CASSLRTGGAEQYF; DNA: TGTGCCAGCAGTCTCCGGACAGGGGGGGCCGAGCAGTACTTC
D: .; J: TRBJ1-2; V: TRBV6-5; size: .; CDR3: CASSYSTESRNYGYTF; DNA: TGTGCCAGCAGTTACTCGACTGAATCCAGAAACTATGGCTACACCTTC
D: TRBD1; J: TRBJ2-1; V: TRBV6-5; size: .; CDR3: CASSSRTGYNEQFF; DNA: TGTGCCAGCAGTTCGAGGACAGGTTACAATGAGCAGTTCTTC
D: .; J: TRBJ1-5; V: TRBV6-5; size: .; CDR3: CASSIGWGRGRPQHF; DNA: TGTGCCAGCAGTATAGGGTGGGGGCGAGGCAGGCCCCAGCATTTT
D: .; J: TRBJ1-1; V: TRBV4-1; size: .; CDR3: CASSLIGLLNTEAFF; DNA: TGCGCCAGCAGCTTAATAGGACTGCTGAACACTGAAGCTTTCTTT
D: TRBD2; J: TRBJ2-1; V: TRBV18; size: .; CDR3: CASSPLAEPYNEQFF; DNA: TGTGCCAGCTCACCCCTAGCGGAGCCCTACAATGAGCAGTTCTTC
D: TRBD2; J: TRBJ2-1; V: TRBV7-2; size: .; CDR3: CASRSGGLAVYNEQFF; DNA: TGTGCCAGCAGGTCGGGGGGACTAGCTGTGTACAATGAGCAGTTCTTC
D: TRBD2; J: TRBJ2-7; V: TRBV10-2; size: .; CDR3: CASRRGLAGAYEQYF; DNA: TGCGCCAGCAGACGGGGACTAGCGGGGGCCTACGAGCAGTACTTC
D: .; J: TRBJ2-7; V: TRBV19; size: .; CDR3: CASSIGSSYEQYF; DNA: TGTGCCAGTAGTATAGGGTCCTCCTACGAGCAGTACTTC
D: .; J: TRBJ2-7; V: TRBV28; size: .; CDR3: CASSLPQGFANEQYF; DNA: TGTGCCAGCAGCCTACCCCAGGGTTTTGCCAACGAGCAGTACTTC
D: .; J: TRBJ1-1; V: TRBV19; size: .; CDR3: CASSILRSSSLGTGTEAFF; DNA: TGTGCCAGTAGTATTTTAAGAAGCTCGAGCCTCGGGACGGGCACTGAAGCTTTCTTT
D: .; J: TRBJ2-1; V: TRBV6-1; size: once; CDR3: CASSGDRYNEQFF; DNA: TGTGCCAGCAGTGGTGATCGGTACAATGAGCAGTTCTTC
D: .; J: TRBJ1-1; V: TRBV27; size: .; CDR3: CASSLSPGRTEAFF; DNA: TGTGCCAGCAGTTTATCGCCAGGTCGGACTGAAGCTTTCTTT
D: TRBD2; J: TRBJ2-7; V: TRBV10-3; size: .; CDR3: CAISDDGRKPSYEQYF; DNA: TGTGCCATCAGTGATGACGGGAGGAAGCCTTCCTACGAGCAGTACTTC
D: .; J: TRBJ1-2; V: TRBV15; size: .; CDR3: CATSREGYGYTF; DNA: TGTGCCACCAGCAGAGAAGGCTATGGCTACACCTTC
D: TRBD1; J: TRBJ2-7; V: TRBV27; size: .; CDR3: CASRFQSSSDRAREQYF; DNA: TGTGCCAGCAGATTCCAATCAAGCTCAGACAGGGCCAGAGAGCAGTACTTC
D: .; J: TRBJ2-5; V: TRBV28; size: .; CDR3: CASSLLHQETQYF; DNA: TGTGCCAGCAGTTTACTCCACCAAGAGACCCAGTACTTC
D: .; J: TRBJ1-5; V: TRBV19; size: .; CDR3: CASSIPGGDGQPQHF; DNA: TGTGCCAGTAGTATACCCGGGGGAGACGGGCAGCCCCAGCATTTT
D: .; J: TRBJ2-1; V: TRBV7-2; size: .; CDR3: CASSPLRGHSYNEQFF; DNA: TGTGCCAGCAGCCCCTTACGGGGCCACTCCTACAATGAGCAGTTCTTC
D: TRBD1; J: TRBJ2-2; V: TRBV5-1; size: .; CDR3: CASSSGQGAGELFF; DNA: TGCGCCAGCAGCTCCGGACAGGGGGCCGGGGAGCTGTTTTTT
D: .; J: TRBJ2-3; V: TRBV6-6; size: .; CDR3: CASRRTDTQYF; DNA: TGTGCCAGCAGGAGGACAGATACGCAGTATTTT
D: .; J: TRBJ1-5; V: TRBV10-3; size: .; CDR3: CAISEGQTNQPQHF; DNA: TGTGCCATCAGTGAGGGACAGACTAATCAGCCCCAGCATTTT
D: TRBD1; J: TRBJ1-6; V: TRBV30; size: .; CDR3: CALQDRGNSPLHF; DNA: TGTGCCTTGCAGGACAGGGGGAATTCACCCCTCCACTTT
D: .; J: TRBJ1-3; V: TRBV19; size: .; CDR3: CASRPSPGAGNTIYF; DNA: TGTGCCAGTCGACCCTCCCCCGGCGCTGGAAACACCATATATTTT
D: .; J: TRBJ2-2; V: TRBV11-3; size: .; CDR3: CASSPQANTGELFF; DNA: TGTGCCAGCAGCCCCCAAGCGAACACCGGGGAGCTGTTTTTT
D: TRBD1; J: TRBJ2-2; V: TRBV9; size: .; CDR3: CASSRGQGWTGELFF; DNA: TGTGCCAGCAGCCGAGGACAGGGTTGGACCGGGGAGCTGTTTTTT
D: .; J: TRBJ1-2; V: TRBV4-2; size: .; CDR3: CASSQAHRDGYTF; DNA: TGTGCCAGCAGCCAAGCCCACAGGGATGGCTACACCTTC
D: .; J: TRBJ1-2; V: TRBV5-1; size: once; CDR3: CASSLNLYYGYTF; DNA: TGCGCCAGCAGCTTGAACCTATACTATGGCTACACCTTC
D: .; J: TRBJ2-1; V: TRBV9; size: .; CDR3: CASSVAGGSSYNEQFF; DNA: TGTGCCAGCAGCGTAGCTGGGGGGAGCTCCTACAATGAGCAGTTCTTC
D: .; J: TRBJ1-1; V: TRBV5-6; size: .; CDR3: CASSFRKTGNTEAFF; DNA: TGTGCCAGCAGCTTTCGCAAGACGGGGAACACTGAAGCTTTCTTT
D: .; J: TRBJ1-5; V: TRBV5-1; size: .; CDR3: CASSLDSRGNQPQHF; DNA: TGCGCCAGCAGCTTGGATAGTAGAGGCAATCAGCCCCAGCATTTT
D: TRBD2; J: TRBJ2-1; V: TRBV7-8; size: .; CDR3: CASSPTFSGSRGNEQFF; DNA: TGTGCCAGCAGCCCCACCTTTAGCGGGAGCCGGGGCAATGAGCAGTTCTTC
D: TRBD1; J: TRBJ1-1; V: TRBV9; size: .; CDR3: CASSLMTGKPEAFF; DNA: TGTGCCAGCAGCCTTATGACAGGGAAGCCTGAAGCTTTCTTT
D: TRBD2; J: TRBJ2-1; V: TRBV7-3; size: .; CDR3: CASSRGGPSVF; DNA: TGTGCCAGCAGCCGCGGGGGGCCTTCGGTCTTC